This entry concerns a single TCR beta chain. Its antigen is still unknown. Per-base quality was not reported, and no clone a single base away is much larger than it. Cut back by 4 bases and 7 bases, the V and J ends lie 8 bases apart. CDR1 and CDR2 were assigned from the germline V gene as SNHLY and FYNNEI. From its cysteine to its phenylalanine, the CDR3 spans 12 amino acids. Only CDR3 DNA remains: 36 bases, in frame from the first base. The data originate from a study of shared clonotypes between healthy human individuals (TCRdb year 2020). Broadly, across the study: The cohort comprised a couple of women and a few men aged 18 to 49 years. For each donor, CD4 naive and CD4 memory were each run on three plates, CD8 naive on two plates, and CD8 memory on one plate. Blood TCR repertoires of about five healthy adults were deeply sequenced to estimate repertoire size and the extent of clonotype sharing between individuals. Libraries were prepared and TCR repertoires were sequenced by different laboratories using diverse techniques, in order to increase sequencing depth and limit assay-specific biases. Leukapheresis yielded between about 0.94 and 9 billion PBMCs per donor. On the study overall, not on this receptor specifically: Because the study included only a small number of donors, the genetic and exposure-history diversity represented was limited. Pairwise subsampling led to the expectation that sequencing depth would affect the degree of clonotype sharing among donors. Larger estimated clonotype richness was generally found for naive subsets than for memory subsets. Rarefaction of sorted-subset datasets indicated incomplete sequencing despite the large sequencing depth. Higher generation probabilities were observed for clonotypes shared by all four sorted-subset donors than for non-shared clonotypes. When several donors were compared, the shared fraction of clonotypes was around 5% for naive CD4, around 3.6% for naive CD8, 2.3% for memory CD4, and 0.3% to 0.5% for memory CD8. Sampling was restricted to blood, and TCR repertoires in tissues likely differ from the TCR repertoires found in blood.

Donors were healthy HIV-negative adults with no recently reported acute infections or vaccinations. Every donor was a Caucasian adult residing in Nashville, Tennessee, USA. CD4+ T cells were enriched by magnetic negative selection; naive cells were then positively selected on CD45RA, and the negative fraction formed the memory subset. After blood collection by leukapheresis, PBMCs were isolated using Ficoll-Histopaque density gradient centrifugation and then cryopreserved in the vapor phase of liquid nitrogen. Analytical flow cytometry was used to check the purity and quantity of every magnetically sorted T cell population. From each sorted fraction, genomic DNA was isolated and quantified by UV absorbance on a Nanodrop 2000c. TCR CDR3 regions were amplified from genomic DNA by multiplex PCR using the deep immunoSEQ assay. Genomic DNA extracted from each cell subset was distributed evenly over all wells of several immunoSEQ 96-well plates, and each plate served as one replicate. For sorted subsets, each replicate PCR was loaded with 200 ng genomic DNA, equivalent to approximately 27,000 T cell genomes. Purified libraries were measured with a Qubit 3.0 fluorometer, size-checked on a Bioanalyzer 2100, and measured again with the KAPA Library Quantification kit. A separate single-read 150-cycle Illumina NextSeq 550 flow cell was used to sequence each immunoSEQ 96-well plate. The study's own analysis went as follows. The immunoSEQ output contained only junctional sequences without quality scores, so filtering could not match that applied to full-length reads. To assign V/J genes and CDR3, sequences were annotated against IMGT germline references using PyIR, a Python wrapper for IgBLAST v1.9. Reads with weak V/J assignments (E-value above 1e-6), missing CDR3, stop codons, out-of-frame junctions, or ambiguous translated residues were removed. A V3J clonotype was defined by an identical inferred V gene, J gene, and CDR3 amino acid sequence. Percentage overlap between repertoires was computed as shared unique clonotypes divided by the size of the smaller repertoire. Three approaches were used to assess repertoire richness: RTK rarefaction, the Chao1 estimator, and Recon v2.1 estimates of unobserved clonotypes. Generation probabilities were computed with OLGA for all TCRbeta clonotypes obtained by the gDNA method from several donors. Drawn from immuneACCESS, this table holds only the in-frame rearrangements with V and J called that TCRdb kept. Clones are partly lost; checked studies trace under half to an unresolved V gene and leave the rest unexplained. Clone size and V and J calls were adopted from that table, with D and trimming inferred from the DNA. In this sample the table shows more than 2,000,000 clones, 85% to 95% of which occur a single time. The ten most abundant clones make up over 0.12% of the sample.

The TCR sequence derives from a man between 18 and 35 years old in good health. The V and J segments used are TRBV2 and TRBJ2-1, with the D gene uncertain. The sample was naive CD4+ T cells sorted from blood. Read against the paper, the sample's cell subset or site label means: CD45RA+ positively selected. At the DNA level, the sequence is TGTGCCAGCAGTGTAAAGGGTAATGAGCAGTTCTTC. Its protein product is CASSVKGNEQFF.